The text below deals with one TCR beta chain. The data belong to a study of blood T cell repertoires in COVID-19. Across the study: Nucleic acid was either cDNA or gDNA, and it came from T cells, B-cell-depleted T cells, or PBMCs.

Germline loops: CDR1 SEHNR, CDR2 FQNEAQ (reference sequence). Trimming cost V 7 bases and J 6 bases, with 12 bases left between them. The CDR3 is 12 residues long. In the authors' workflow: Amplification of reference gene primers provided the estimated nucleated cell counts. This table comes from immunoSEQ multiplex PCR, and its TCRdb copy is limited to in-frame clones, with some not included. V and J calls and clone size come straight from that table; D and trimming were deduced from the DNA. This table has fewer than 80,000 clones, around 88% appearing once. The TCR comes from a man older than 75 with COVID-19, enrolled during active disease. The rearrangement links TRBV7-9 to TRBJ1-1, with a tentative D call TRBD1 (6 bases). The sequenced sample consisted of peripheral blood. CDR3 in DNA: TGTGCCAGCAACAGGGATTCGGCTGAAGCTTTCTTT. Translating it yields CASNRDSAEAFF.